These 9 T cell receptor beta chains came from one sample sequenced in a study of high-grade serous ovarian cancer treatment subgroups. Sequencing was performed with immunoSEQ multiplex PCR; in TCRdb, only in-frame clones are kept and a portion is missing. The sample carries about 1,900 clones, around 86% recorded once. Tumor tissue was taken before any definitive surgery or chemotherapy was given. The sequenced sample was tumor tissue. The receptors here all came from a human donor with high-grade serous ovarian cancer.

The chain uses TRBV11-3 and TRBJ2-2, with TRBD2 matching over 7 bases. There are 17 residues in the CDR3. Germline CDR1 SGHNT, CDR2 YENEEA. V was clipped by 5 bases and J by 7 bases; unmatched bases: 16. The CDR3 bases are TGTGCCAGCAGCCCCCAGTCGTGGGAGGGAAGGAACGGGGAGCTGTTTTTT. Amino acid sequence: CASSPQSWEGRNGELFF.

The V call is TRBV7-9, the J call TRBJ1-5; 8 bases are shared with TRBD1. J gave up 3 bases and V 2 bases, and 3 bases lay outside the gene matches. The CDR3 consists of 15 residues. In germline, CDR1 is SEHNR, CDR2 FQNEAQ (reference sequence). Written as DNA, the CDR3 is TGTGCCAGCAGCTTAACGGGACAGGACAATCAGCCCCAGCATTTT. The encoded protein is CASSLTGQDNQPQHF.

The chain couples TRBV6-6 to TRBJ1-6; D gene unclear. CDR1 MNHNY and CDR2 SVGAGI come from the germline V gene (reference sequence). Trimming pared 2 bases from V and 11 bases from J, leaving 10 bases between. This CDR3 region has 13 residues. The CDR3 coding sequence is TGTGCCAGCAGTTACGAAGGGATGACACCCCTCCACTTT. This sequence encodes CASSYEGMTPLHF.

The V and J genes are TRBV4-1 and TRBJ2-1, with TRBD1 as a possible D gene (6 bases). The V and J ends lost 1 base and 4 bases respectively, with 8 bases between them. This CDR3 spans 14 amino acids. Germline V gene lookup returns CDR1 MGHRA and CDR2 YSYEKL. In DNA, the CDR3 is TGCGCCAGCAGCCAAGGGGGGCTTTACAATGAGCAGTTCTTC. Amino acids: CASSQGGLYNEQFF.

A few counts support this clone. This sequence joins TRBV18 and TRBJ1-2, with 8 bases lining up with TRBD1. J lost 5 bases, V lost 7 bases, and 12 bases had no gene match. The CDR3 has 15 amino acids. Germline V gene lookup returns CDR1 KGHSH and CDR2 LQKENI. CDR3 DNA: TGTGCCAGCTTACGGACAGGGTCACGTCGTTATGGCTACACCTTC. This gives the protein CASLRTGSRRYGYTF.

The chain employs TRBV11-3 and TRBJ2-1, with D possibly matching TRBD2 (6 bases). The germline V gene encodes CDR1 SGHNT and CDR2 YENEEA. This CDR3 is 15 amino acids long. V lost 1 base and J 2 bases, leaving 9 bases between the germline ends. The CDR3 nucleotides read TGTGCCAGCAGCTTAGCGGGAGTGGCCTACAATGAGCAGTTCTTC. Protein sequence: CASSLAGVAYNEQFF.

The chain carries TRBV6-1 and TRBJ1-1; a weak D match, TRBD1 (6 bases). Germline assignment: CDR1 MNHNS and CDR2 SASEGT. This CDR3 spans 15 amino acids. V was pared by 7 bases and J by 1 base, with 16 bases between. CDR3 in DNA: TGTGCCAGCATTCCTCCCGGGGGGCGGAACACTGAAGCTTTCTTT. This translates into CASIPPGGRNTEAFF.

The rearrangement joins TRBV14 to TRBJ2-4, with 7 nucleotides matching TRBD2. In germline, CDR1 is SGHDN, CDR2 FVKESK. This CDR3 has 17 amino acids. J lost 3 bases, V lost 3 bases, and 11 bases had no gene match. The DNA of the CDR3 is TGTGCCAGCAGCCATATCCCGGCGGGGGAAGTCAAAAACATTCAGTACTTC. This translates into CASSHIPAGEVKNIQYF.

This chain links TRBV2 with TRBJ1-6, with D unclear. Germline CDR1 and CDR2: SNHLY and FYNNEI. This CDR3 region has 16 residues. V dropped 1 base and J dropped 10 bases, with 17 bases sitting between them. This chain's CDR3 is CASSEGRTAVRSPLHF. Here the CDR3 DNA reads TGTGCCAGCAGTGAAGGCCGAACTGCGGTTCGATCACCCCTCCACTTT.